Listed below are T cell receptor beta chains from one sample, sequenced in a study of cytomegalovirus exposure and HLA in healthy donors. Repertoires were generated with immunoSEQ multiplex PCR, while TCRdb's copy carries only in-frame clones and drops some. The data hold some 150,000 clones, with about 70% observed a single time. Sequencing used PBMCs. These receptors were obtained from a man aged 55-75 years in good health and CMV-seronegative. The CDR3 runs from the conserved cysteine through the conserved F or W. A D gene is named only where the DNA matches it firmly. Not every row has a clone size; where given, it reads once, few, many or a size class.

>TRBJ1-1|few|TRBV10-2|TRBD1
CATQQGLNTEAFF
TGCGCCACCCAACAGGGGTTGAACACTGAAGCTTTCTTT
>TRBJ2-2|-|TRBV28|TRBD1
CASSPRDRQDGELFF
TGTGCCAGCAGTCCCCGGGACAGGCAAGACGGGGAGCTGTTTTTT
>TRBJ1-5|-|TRBV15|-
CALSAGANQPQHF
TGTGCCCTCAGTGCAGGGGCGAATCAGCCCCAGCATTTT
>TRBJ1-3|few|TRBV6-5|-
CASSLDYSGNTIYF
TGTGCCAGCAGTCTAGACTACTCTGGAAACACCATATATTTT
>TRBJ2-2|-|TRBV30|-
CAWSGQGDTGELFF
TGTGCCTGGAGTGGGCAGGGCGACACCGGGGAGCTGTTTTTT
>TRBJ2-5|-|TRBV5-6|-
CASSLVATEETQYF
TGTGCCAGCAGCTTGGTCGCCACAGAAGAGACCCAGTACTTC
>TRBJ2-3|few|TRBV5-6|-
CASSLGEGGTDTQYF
TGTGCCAGCAGCTTAGGGGAAGGGGGCACAGATACGCAGTATTTT
>TRBJ1-1|-|TRBV30|TRBD1
CAWSLKGASTEAFF
TGTGCCTGGAGTTTAAAGGGGGCTAGCACTGAAGCTTTCTTT
>TRBJ2-7|-|TRBV7-8|TRBD2
CASSLGGSSGEQYF
TGTGCCAGCAGCTTAGGCGGGAGTTCGGGCGAGCAGTACTTC
>TRBJ1-1|-|TRBV7-9|-
CASSLVGDTEAFF
TGTGCCAGCAGCTTAGTAGGGGACACTGAAGCTTTCTTT
>TRBJ1-1|-|TRBV5-6|-
CASSLPGEAEAFF
TGTGCCAGCAGCTTGCCCGGGGAGGCTGAAGCTTTCTTT
>TRBJ2-7|-|TRBV6-1|-
CASRRMPTYEQYF
TGTGCCAGCAGGAGGATGCCGACCTACGAGCAGTACTTC
>TRBJ2-7|-|TRBV28|-
CASSLGRTSYEQYF
TGTGCCAGCAGTTTGGGCAGGACATCCTACGAGCAGTACTTC
>TRBJ2-3|-|TRBV5-1|TRBD2
CASSLGSTGGPGTDTQYF
TGCGCCAGCAGCTTGGGAAGTACGGGAGGGCCCGGCACAGATACGCAGTATTTT
>TRBJ2-1|few|TRBV7-3|TRBD2
CASSLNPAGVGDEQFF
TGTGCCAGCAGCTTAAACCCGGCGGGAGTAGGAGATGAGCAGTTCTTC